The clone carrying this T cell receptor (beta chain) showed up just once. The target antigen is unknown. The tumor samples were collected prior to definitive surgery or chemotherapy. V was clipped by 2 bases and J by 6 bases; unmatched bases: 8. CDR1 SGHTA and CDR2 FQGNSA come from the germline V gene. This CDR3 comprises 16 residues. Sequencing was performed with immunoSEQ multiplex PCR; in TCRdb, only in-frame clones are kept and a portion is missing. Of approximately 5,000 clones listed, less than 85% were seen once; the top ten hold 6% to 9%. This sample stems from a study of high-grade serous ovarian cancer treatment subgroups. Study-wide findings and caveats: Clonal relatedness tracked neoantigen level, and by trend copy number and mutation load. Tumors within one patient showed repertoire similarity of roughly 0.095 to 0.8.

The sequence was collected from a human donor with high-grade serous ovarian cancer. What was sequenced was tumor tissue. This rearrangement joins TRBV7-2 to TRBJ2-2; TRBD1 agrees at 8 bases. The CDR3 region has the DNA TGTGCCAGCAGCTTAATGGGGCAGGGGGCTCCCGGGGAGCTGTTTTTT. Amino acid sequence: CASSLMGQGAPGELFF.